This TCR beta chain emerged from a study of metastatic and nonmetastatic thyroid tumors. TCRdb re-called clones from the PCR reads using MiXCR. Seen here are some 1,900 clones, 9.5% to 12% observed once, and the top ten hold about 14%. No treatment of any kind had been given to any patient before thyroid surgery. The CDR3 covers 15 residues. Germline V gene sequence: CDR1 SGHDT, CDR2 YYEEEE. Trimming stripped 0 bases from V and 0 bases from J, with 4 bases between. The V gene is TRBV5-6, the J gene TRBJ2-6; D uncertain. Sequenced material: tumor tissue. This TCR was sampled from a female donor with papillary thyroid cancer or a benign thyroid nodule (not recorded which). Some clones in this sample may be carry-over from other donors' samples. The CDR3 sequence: CASSLGDSGANVLTF. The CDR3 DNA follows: TGTGCCAGCAGCTTGGGGGACTCTGGGGCCAACGTCCTGACTTTC.